These T cell receptor beta chains were read from a single sample in a study of blood T cell repertoires in COVID-19. Clones were read by immunoSEQ multiplex PCR, and TCRdb kept only the in-frame ones, dropping some. The sample has about 150,000 clones, around 80% seen once; the top ten hold 2.9%. The sample taken for sequencing was peripheral blood. Receptor source: a woman aged 55-70 years with acute or convalescent COVID-19. CDR3s include the opening cysteine and the closing phenylalanine or tryptophan. Fields, in order: clone size, J gene, V gene, D gene, CDR3 DNA, CDR3 protein. D genes are given only for firm matches. The listing skips clone size in some rows; elsewhere it reads once, few, many or a size class.

>-|TRBJ1-1|TRBV5-1|-
TGCGCCAGCAGCGAGGACAGTCACACTGAAGCTTTCTTT
CASSEDSHTEAFF
>-|TRBJ2-2|TRBV18|TRBD1
TGTGCCAGCTCACCCCAACCGGGACAGATACAGAACACCGGGGAGCTGTTTTTT
CASSPQPGQIQNTGELFF
>-|TRBJ2-2|TRBV6-6|TRBD2
TGTGCCAGCGGCAAGCTAGCGGGGGCCGGGGAGCTGTTTTTT
CASGKLAGAGELFF
>-|TRBJ2-2|TRBV5-1|-
TGCGCCAGCAGCTTGGGCATGGCTTCCACCGGGGAGCTGTTTTTT
CASSLGMASTGELFF
>-|TRBJ2-3|TRBV11-2|-
TGTGCCAGCAGCTTTAGTTTTGCGGGTCAGAGGGCAGATACGCAGTATTTT
CASSFSFAGQRADTQYF
>few|TRBJ1-4|TRBV5-8|TRBD1
TGTGCCAGCAGCTTAGGACAGGGAGGAAAACTGTTTTTT
CASSLGQGGKLFF
>-|TRBJ2-5|TRBV6-2/TRBV6-3|TRBD2
TGTGCCAGCAGTTACGTCAGCACGGGACTAGCGGGGGGACCACCCGAATACTTC
CASSYVSTGLAGGPPEYF
>-|TRBJ1-3|TRBV6-5|-
TGTGCCAGCAGCGAGGGGGGGAAGGGGGACACCATATATTTT
CASSEGGKGDTIYF
>-|TRBJ1-3|TRBV11-2|TRBD1
TGTGCCAGCAGCTTAAGGGGGCTTGATGGAAACACCATATATTTT
CASSLRGLDGNTIYF
>-|TRBJ2-7|TRBV6-5|TRBD1
TGTGCCAGCAGCATGACAGGGGTTCGTTATCATGGGCAGTACTTC
CASSMTGVRYHGQYF
>-|TRBJ1-2|TRBV18|-
TGTGCCAGCTCACCTCCTCAGGGGCGCACGGGCTACACCTTC
CASSPPQGRTGYTF
>-|TRBJ2-3|TRBV9|TRBD1
TGTGCCAGCAGCTTTCGAACAGGGGCAAGCACAGATACGCAGTATTTT
CASSFRTGASTDTQYF
>-|TRBJ2-2|TRBV6-7|-
TGTGCCAGCAGTTCTCGGACAGGGGAGCTGTTTTTT
CASSSRTGELFF
>-|TRBJ2-6|TRBV7-9|-
TGTGCCAGCAGCTTAAGGACAGTCAGCTCTGGGGCCAACGTCCTGACTTTC
CASSLRTVSSGANVLTF
>-|TRBJ1-2|TRBV3-1/TRBV3-2|TRBD1
TGTGCCAGCAGCCAAGACCGGGACAGGCGATTATATGGCTACACCTTC
CASSQDRDRRLYGYTF
>-|TRBJ1-3|TRBV5-4|-
TGTGCCAGCAGCTTGACAGTCTCTGGAAACACCATATATTTT
CASSLTVSGNTIYF
>few|TRBJ2-2|TRBV4-3|TRBD1
TGCGCCAGCAGTCCCCGGGACAGGGCCCCCGGGGAGCTGTTTTTT
CASSPRDRAPGELFF
>-|TRBJ1-5|TRBV10-3|TRBD1
TGTGCCATCAGTGAGGACAGGGGGCTAGGTGGGCCCCAGCATTTT
CAISEDRGLGGPQHF
>-|TRBJ1-5|TRBV27|TRBD1
TGTGCCAGCAGTTTCTCAGGGGGAAGCAATCAGCCCCAGCATTTT
CASSFSGGSNQPQHF
>-|TRBJ2-3|TRBV4-1|TRBD2
TGCGCCAGCAGCCCGACTAGCGGGGGCACAGATACGCAGTATTTT
CASSPTSGGTDTQYF
>-|TRBJ1-1|TRBV4-3|-
TGCGCCAGCAGCCAAGATGGGGGCGGGGGCACTGAAGCTTTCTTT
CASSQDGGGGTEAFF
>-|TRBJ1-1|TRBV20-1|-
TGCAGAGCGGGACAAAACACTGAAGCTTTCTTT
CRAGQNTEAFF
>once|TRBJ1-1|TRBV12-3/TRBV12-4|-
TGTGCCAGCAGCCTAGGGGGGAACACTGAAGCTTTCTTT
CASSLGGNTEAFF
>-|TRBJ2-5|TRBV3-1/TRBV3-2|-
TGTGCCAGCAGCCACTTGATCAGGGAGGCCACGGAAGAGACCCAGTACTTC
CASSHLIREATEETQYF
>-|TRBJ1-4|TRBV21-1|-
TGTGCCAGCAGCAAAAAGTGCAGGGCCAGGGAAAAACTGTTTTTT
CASSKKCRAREKLFF
>-|TRBJ1-3|TRBV7-2|-
TGTGCCAGCAGCGAAGGACAGAATCTACACACCATATATTTT
CASSEGQNLHTIYF
>-|TRBJ2-2|TRBV4-2|TRBD2
TGTGCCAGCAGCCACGATCCAAGCGGGGGGGCAATCGGGGAGCTGTTTTTT
CASSHDPSGGAIGELFF
>-|TRBJ1-1|TRBV12-3/TRBV12-4|-
TGTGCCAGCAGTTTAAGACAGCCCACTGAAGCTTTCTTT
CASSLRQPTEAFF
>-|TRBJ1-1|TRBV5-4|-
TGTGCCAGCAGCTTTTTCATGAACACTGAAGCTTTCTTT
CASSFFMNTEAFF
>-|TRBJ1-1|TRBV7-2|-
TGTGCCAGCAGCTTAGTGGCCCTTGCGGGCCGCGGAGACACTGAAGCTTTCTTT
CASSLVALAGRGDTEAFF
>-|TRBJ2-5|TRBV5-1|-
TGCGCCAGCAGCTCTCCTAGCAAAGAGACCCAGTACTTC
CASSSPSKETQYF
>-|TRBJ1-6|TRBV6-1|TRBD1
TGTGCCAGCAGTGATGCCGGGACAGATCCTTCACCCCTCCACTTT
CASSDAGTDPSPLHF
>-|TRBJ1-6|TRBV3-1/TRBV3-2|-
TGTGCCAGCAGCCAAGAACCACCAGGGCTAGGGAATTCACCCCTCCACTTT
CASSQEPPGLGNSPLHF
>-|TRBJ1-3|TRBV13|-
TGTGCCACCATGGCTGAACAGAGCTCTGGAAACACCATATATTTT
CATMAEQSSGNTIYF
>-|TRBJ1-1|TRBV4-1|-
TGCGCCAGCAGCCAAGAGGTGTCGGTGAACACTGAAGCTTTCTTT
CASSQEVSVNTEAFF
>-|TRBJ2-5|TRBV7-9|TRBD2
TGTGCCAGCAGCCACCGAGAGCGGGGGGACCTAGTGACCCAGTACTTC
CASSHRERGDLVTQYF
>-|TRBJ2-1|TRBV4-1|-
TGCGCCAGCAGCCCCCGACTGAACAATGAGCAGTTCTTC
CASSPRLNNEQFF
>-|TRBJ1-1|TRBV3-1/TRBV3-2|-
TGTGCCAGCAGCCCATCCGCGGACACTAATCCGAACACTGAAGCTTTCTTT
CASSPSADTNPNTEAFF
>-|TRBJ2-2|TRBV4-2|TRBD2
TGTGCCAGCAGCTCCCCGGCGGGGGGCCGGAACACCGGGGAGCTGTTTTTT
CASSSPAGGRNTGELFF
>-|TRBJ1-4|TRBV5-1|TRBD1
TGCGCCAGCAGCCTCCTGACAGGGAATGAAAAACTGTTTTTT
CASSLLTGNEKLFF
>-|TRBJ1-5|TRBV10-3|-
TGTGCCATCAGTGAGTCAAGAGATAGCAATCAGCCCCAGCATTTT
CAISESRDSNQPQHF
>-|TRBJ1-2|TRBV9|TRBD1
TGTGCCAGCAGTGGACAGGGCAGCTATGGCTACACCTTC
CASSGQGSYGYTF
>-|TRBJ1-1|TRBV5-1|-
TGCGCCAGCAGCTTGGTGGTGGGAGGGAACACTGAAGCTTTCTTT
CASSLVVGGNTEAFF
>few|TRBJ1-5|TRBV21-1|-
TGTGCCAGCAGCAAAGACAGGGGTAGCAATCAGCCCCAGCATTTT
CASSKDRGSNQPQHF
>-|TRBJ2-6|TRBV3-1/TRBV3-2|-
TGTGCCAGCAGCCACTACTTTAGTGCCTCTGGGGCCAACGTCCTGACTTTC
CASSHYFSASGANVLTF
>few|TRBJ2-5|TRBV5-1|TRBD1
TGCGCCAGCAGCTTGGCGACAGGGGATCAAGAGACCCAGTACTTC
CASSLATGDQETQYF
>-|TRBJ2-7|TRBV6-6|-
TGTGCCAGCAGTTACGCGGACAGACGATTCTACGAGCAGTACTTC
CASSYADRRFYEQYF
>-|TRBJ1-1|TRBV18|TRBD1
TGTGCCAGCTCACAATTACAGGGGTCTCCTGAAGCTTTCTTT
CASSQLQGSPEAFF
>few|TRBJ2-7|TRBV19|TRBD1
TGTGCCAGTAGTCAACAGGGGCTTTCCTACGAGCAGTACTTC
CASSQQGLSYEQYF
>-|TRBJ2-3|TRBV6-2/TRBV6-3|TRBD2
TGTGCCAGCAGTTACTCCACTAGCGGGGGGGCCGCAGATACGCAGTATTTT
CASSYSTSGGAADTQYF
>-|TRBJ2-7|TRBV15|TRBD1
TGTGCCACCAGCAGAACGGGACAGTCCTACGAGCAGTACTTC
CATSRTGQSYEQYF
>-|TRBJ2-3|TRBV7-2|-
TGTGCCAGCACCCTTCAGGGTGGGGGGTGGTCAGATACGCAGTATTTT
CASTLQGGGWSDTQYF
>-|TRBJ2-5|TRBV7-2|-
TGTGCCAGCAGCCAGGGGGGTGGAAGTGCCTTACAAGAGACCCAGTACTTC
CASSQGGGSALQETQYF
>-|TRBJ2-5|TRBV9|TRBD1
TGTGCCAGCAGCGTCGCCCCCGGGACAGCACAAGAGACCCAGTACTTC
CASSVAPGTAQETQYF
>-|TRBJ2-4|TRBV28|-
TGTGCCAGCCGAGATTCGACAGACCTAGCCAAAAACATTCAGTACTTC
CASRDSTDLAKNIQYF
>-|TRBJ1-3|TRBV6-5|TRBD1
TGTGCCAGCAGTCCTGGAGGGACAGCTGGAAACACCATATATTTT
CASSPGGTAGNTIYF
>few|TRBJ1-2|TRBV5-4|TRBD1
TGTGCCAGCAGCGGCGGCAGGGGGTCGCATAACTATGGCTACACCTTC
CASSGGRGSHNYGYTF